Listed here are 7 T cell receptor beta chains from one sample, sequenced in a study of T cell changes during pregnancy in multiple sclerosis. Only in-frame clones appear in the TCRdb table, and some are missing; sequencing was by immunoSEQ multiplex PCR. Of roughly 66,000 clones in the sample, roughly 90% were seen once. This material consisted of peripheral blood, taken in the first trimester of pregnancy. The receptors were sampled from a female donor with multiple sclerosis, enrolled in a pregnancy study.

The count of this clone is one. The chain uses TRBV19 and TRBJ1-2; a weak D match, TRBD1 (5 bases). V was pared by 0 bases and J by 2 bases, with 13 bases between. CDR1 and CDR2 (germline): LNHDA, SQIVND (reference sequence). The CDR3 is 16 residues long. The CDR3 reads CASSIDLAGMNYGYTF. The CDR3 DNA reads TGTGCCAGTAGTATAGATCTGGCAGGGATGAACTATGGCTACACCTTC.

This rearrangement joins TRBV4-3 to TRBJ2-2, with D possibly being TRBD1 (5 bases). The CDR3 covers 14 residues. Trimming took 0 bases from V and 6 from J, leaving 8 bases between them. CDR1 and CDR2 from the germline V gene are LGHNA and YSLEER. In nucleotides, the CDR3 is TGCGCCAGCAGCCAAGAATCAGGGCCCGGGGAGCTGTTTTTT. As protein: CASSQESGPGELFF.

The chain joins TRBV27 to TRBJ2-7; D gene ambiguous. This CDR3 has 14 residues. V was trimmed by 4 bases and J by 0 bases, leaving 10 bases between them. Germline CDR1 MNHEY, CDR2 SMNVEV (reference sequence). Here the CDR3 DNA reads TGTGCCAGCAGTTGGGCAGGCGACTCCTACGAGCAGTACTTC. Encoded protein: CASSWAGDSYEQYF.

The chain is built from TRBV5-6 and TRBJ1-2; D is perhaps TRBD1 (5 bases). Trimming took 6 bases from V and 0 from J, leaving 15 bases between them. Per germline, CDR1 SGHDT and CDR2 YYEEEE. The CDR3 covers 15 residues. The CDR3 coding sequence is TGTGCCAGCAATCAGGGTGCCCGATCTAACTATGGCTACACCTTC. Its protein is CASNQGARSNYGYTF.

CDR3 residues: CASSTTGGGGTEAFF. The DNA for the CDR3 is TGTGCCAGCAGTACCACAGGGGGTGGAGGCACTGAAGCTTTCTTT. The rearrangement uses TRBV6-5 and TRBJ1-1; 8 bases match TRBD1. Trimming cost V 5 bases and J 4 bases; bases outside gene matches: 9. Germline CDR1 MNHEY, CDR2 SVGAGI. The CDR3 is 15 amino acids.

The V gene is TRBV7-9, the J gene TRBJ2-2, with 13 bases aligning to TRBD2. Germline-derived CDR1 and CDR2 are SEHNR and FQNEAQ (reference sequence). V gave up 5 bases and J gave up 6 bases; unmatched junction bases: 6. The CDR3 runs to 16 residues. CDR3 in DNA: TGTGCCAGCAGCCTACGGACTAGCGGGAGCCCCGGGGAGCTGTTTTTT. Amino acids: CASSLRTSGSPGELFF.

V and J are TRBV28 and TRBJ1-5; maybe TRBD1 (6 bases). The V end was cut by 4 bases, the J end by 0 bases, with 10 bases between. CDR1 is MDHEN and CDR2 is SYDVKM in the germline V gene. CDR3 length equals 15 residues. The CDR3 spells CASSSLGGSNQPQHF. The CDR3 bases are TGTGCCAGCAGTTCCCTAGGGGGTAGCAATCAGCCCCAGCATTTT.